This T cell receptor beta chain was observed in a study of beta chain features in type 1 diabetes. Study summary: Healthy donors resembled patients in age, gender and cell yields.

The investigators reverse transcribed all of the isolated RNA, so they sequenced expressed TCRB transcripts. There were 3.5 million to 4.5 million reads on average in the naive, central memory and regulatory T cell samples. Using immunoSEQ multiplex PCR, the repertoire was profiled, and TCRdb retains in-frame clones only, with some absent. This sample carries some 180,000 clones, 13% of them seen once, and the ten largest clones take 0.62%. V dropped 6 bases and J dropped 0 bases, with 14 bases sitting between them. The CDR3 has 15 amino acids. Germline loops: CDR1 SGHDT, CDR2 YYEEEE. Each population that was sorted was more than 95% pure.

The sequence derives from a woman in her late teens or twenties in good health. The chain recombines TRBV5-6 with TRBJ2-3, with D uncertain. Sequenced sample: central memory CD4+ T cells from blood. The CDR3 spells CASISMGRSTDTQYF. DNA for the CDR3: TGTGCCAGCATCTCCATGGGCAGGAGCACAGATACGCAGTATTTT. Full variable domain (rest looked up from reference TRBV5-6 and TRBJ2-3): DAGVTQSPTHLIKTRGQQVTLRCSPKSGHDTVSWYQQALGQGPQFIFQYYEEEERQRGNFPDRFSGHQFPNYSSELNVNALLLGDSALYLCASISMGRSTDTQYFGPGTRLTVL.